These 9 T cell receptor beta chains were all obtained from the same sample, sequenced in a study of control samples from healthy donors and cancer patients. The assay was immunoSEQ multiplex PCR, and TCRdb's table has in-frame clones only and misses some. The sample shows about 120,000 clones, around 89% of them seen only once. Sequenced sample: PBMCs. The receptors shown here come from a woman aged 50 to 60 with colorectal cancer.

This sequence joins TRBV2 and TRBJ2-1; no firm D call. V was shortened by 8 bases and J by 5 bases, with 7 bases between the two germline ends. The CDR3 length is 11 residues. In germline, CDR1 is SNHLY, CDR2 FYNNEI. DNA for the CDR3: TGTGCCAGCGGGTTCGACAATGAGCAGTTCTTC. Protein product: CASGFDNEQFF.

This chain connects TRBV27 to TRBJ1-1, with a possible D match to TRBD1 (5 bases). Trimming took 8 bases from V and 8 from J, leaving 12 bases between them. The germline gives CDR1 MNHEY, CDR2 SMNVEV (reference sequence). The CDR3 loop spans 11 amino acids. CDR3 residues: CASGPGTEAFF. CDR3 nucleotide sequence: TGTGCCAGCGGACCCGGGACCGAAGCTTTCTTT.

The CDR3 DNA follows: TGTGCCATCAGTACCGGGACTAGTTCATCCCGGAGTGGCTCCTACAATGAGCAGTTCTTC. It translates to CAISTGTSSSRSGSYNEQFF. This chain joins TRBV10-3 and TRBJ2-1; 8 bases line up with TRBD2. CDR3 size: 20 residues. Germline CDR1 reads ENHRY; CDR2 reads SYGVKD. After removal of 5 bases from V and 0 bases from J, the junction contained 18 bases not matched to a gene.

The chain recombines TRBV10-3 with TRBJ1-6, with 7 bases fitting TRBD1. Losses at the gene ends were 7 bases for V and 6 bases for J; bases not matched to a gene: 3. CDR1 ENHRY and CDR2 SYGVKD come from the germline V gene. The CDR3 sequence is 13 residues long. CDR3 sequence (DNA): TGTGCCATCACGGGACAGAGTAATTCACCCCTCCACTTT. Translated: CAITGQSNSPLHF.

The chain combines TRBV7-2 with TRBJ1-2; D may be TRBD1 (5 bases). CDR3 length: 15 amino acids. Trimming took off 1 base at V and 5 bases at J, with 14 bases between the two ends. Germline V CDR1 and CDR2: SGHTA, FQGNSA. This chain's CDR3 is CASSLVVRGGYGYTF. DNA of the CDR3: TGTGCCAGCAGCTTAGTCGTAAGGGGTGGATATGGCTACACCTTC.

The chain has TRBV2 and TRBJ2-3; TRBD2 matches at 7 bases. CDR3 length: 15 amino acids. J was trimmed by 0 bases and V by 5 bases; bases with no gene match: 5. The germline V gene has CDR1 SNHLY and CDR2 FYNNEI. CDR3 in DNA: TGTGCCAGCAGTTCATATAGCGGGAGCACAGATACGCAGTATTTT. As protein: CASSSYSGSTDTQYF.

The rearrangement uses TRBV11-3 and TRBJ2-2; maybe TRBD2 (5 bases). The CDR3 spans 16 residues. The germline V gene has CDR1 SGHNT and CDR2 YENEEA. The V and J ends lost 1 base and 0 bases respectively, with 9 bases between them. CDR3 amino acids: CASSLGAVANTGELFF. The CDR3 region has the DNA TGTGCCAGCAGCTTAGGAGCGGTCGCGAACACCGGGGAGCTGTTTTTT.

A single count supports this clone. CDR3 DNA: TGTGCCAGCAGCAAGGGGGGGCCTCATGCAGATACGCAGTATTTT. The encoded protein is CASSKGGPHADTQYF. The rearrangement uses TRBV5-6 and TRBJ2-3; TRBD2 might be the D (7 bases). CDR1 and CDR2 (germline): SGHDT, YYEEEE. This CDR3 spans 15 amino acids. Trimming removed 4 bases from V and 4 bases from J, with 16 bases in between. The variable domain in full, completed from reference TRBV5-6 and TRBJ2-3, reads DAGVTQSPTHLIKTRGQQVTLRCSPKSGHDTVSWYQQALGQGPQFIFQYYEEEERQRGNFPDRFSGHQFPNYSSELNVNALLLGDSALYLCASSKGGPHADTQYFGPGTRLTVL.

This clone was seen a single time. This rearrangement joins TRBV2 to TRBJ1-4, with D unclear. Germline-derived CDR1 and CDR2 are SNHLY and FYNNEI. The length of the CDR3 is 15 residues. V shed 3 bases and J shed 7 bases, with 15 bases lying between them. The DNA for the CDR3 is TGTGCCAGCAGTGATAGCCGGGTCTTAGGTGAAAAACTGTTTTTT. Amino acid sequence: CASSDSRVLGEKLFF.